A selection of T cell receptor beta chains follows, all from one sample in a study of response to subunit inactivated influenza vaccine. TCRdb reprocessed the RT-PCR reads with MiXCR, giving one entry per CDR3 protein. Of about 700,000 distinct CDR3 sequences listed, approximately 15% are singletons. This specimen was PBMCs from blood, taken 14 to 15 days before vaccination. The receptors shown here come from a man aged 45-65 years who received an inactivated influenza vaccine. CDR3s include the opening cysteine and the closing phenylalanine or tryptophan. A D gene is named only where the DNA matches it firmly. A clone size is listed for some rows: how often the clone was seen (once, few, many), or a class if it is expanded.

CDR3 protein | CDR3 DNA | J gene | clone size | V gene | D gene | CDR3 length
CASSARATINGELFF | TGTGCCAGCAGCGCGCGAGCGACCATCAACGGGGAGCTGTTTTTT | TRBJ2-2 | - | TRBV9 | - | 15
CASSPRGGNQPQHF | TGTGCCAGCAGTCCCAGAGGGGGCAATCAGCCCCAGCATTTT | TRBJ1-5 | few | TRBV12-3/TRBV12-4 | - | 14
CSVSKTSSGELFF | TGCAGCGTTTCCAAGACTAGTTCCGGGGAGCTGTTTTTT | TRBJ2-2 | - | TRBV29-1 | - | 13
CASSLGQGVGTQYF | TGTGCCAGCAGTTTAGGTCAAGGGGTGGGGACCCAGTACTTC | TRBJ2-5 | many | TRBV27 | - | 14
CATSISTDYEQYF | TGTGCCACCAGCATCAGCACAGACTACGAGCAGTACTTC | TRBJ2-7 | - | TRBV15 | - | 13
CCARYSSGSGGREEQFF | TGCTGTGCTAGATATTCGAGCGGCAGCGGGGGGAGGGAGGAGCAGTTCTTC | TRBJ2-1 | few | TRBV20-1 | TRBD2 | 17
CASSQSGGPTGELFF | TGTGCCAGCAGCCAATCGGGGGGGCCTACCGGGGAGCTGTTTTTT | TRBJ2-2 | - | TRBV16 | - | 15
CSTLRGARPDEQFF | TGCAGTACCCTCAGGGGGGCCCGCCCGGATGAGCAGTTCTTC | TRBJ2-1 | - | TRBV20-1 | - | 14
CASSTRLYDKRSYEQYF | TGTGCCAGCAGCACCCGCCTTTACGACAAAAGGTCCTACGAGCAGTACTTC | TRBJ2-7 | - | TRBV27 | - | 17
CASSYQRQNYGYTF | TGTGCCAGCAGTTATCAGAGGCAGAACTATGGCTACACCTTC | TRBJ1-2 | - | TRBV6-5 | - | 14
CASSGRGNYEQYF | TGCGCCAGCAGCGGGAGGGGGAACTACGAGCAGTACTTC | TRBJ2-7 | few | TRBV5-1 | - | 13
CSARVGGSGYTF | TGCAGTGCTAGAGTTGGGGGATCTGGCTACACCTTC | TRBJ1-2 | - | TRBV20-1 | - | 12
CASSYSVGGGYNEQFF | TGTGCCAGCAGTTACTCCGTAGGGGGCGGCTACAATGAGCAGTTCTTC | TRBJ2-1 | - | TRBV6-2/TRBV6-3 | TRBD1 | 16
CASSYSRGTEAFF | TGTGCCAGCAGTTACTCGAGAGGCACTGAAGCTTTCTTT | TRBJ1-1 | many | TRBV6-6 | - | 13
CASSQEAGFWQPQHF | TGCGCCAGCAGCCAAGAGGCAGGGTTTTGGCAGCCCCAGCATTTT | TRBJ1-5 | - | TRBV4-3 | - | 15
CSARTSGRASEQYF | TGCAGTGCTAGGACTAGCGGGAGGGCCAGTGAGCAGTACTTC | TRBJ2-7 | - | TRBV20-1 | TRBD2 | 14
CSAREPRADTQYF | TGCAGTGCTAGGGAACCCAGGGCAGATACGCAGTATTTT | TRBJ2-3 | few | TRBV20-1 | - | 13
CSVEVGTGSTDTQYF | TGCAGCGTTGAAGTGGGGACAGGGAGCACAGATACGCAGTATTTT | TRBJ2-3 | many | TRBV29-1 | TRBD1 | 15
CASSVVENEQFF | TGTGCCAGCAGCGTAGTGGAGAATGAGCAGTTCTTC | TRBJ2-1 | once | TRBV9 | - | 12
CSADRDYTDTQYF | TGCAGTGCGGATCGGGACTACACAGATACGCAGTATTTT | TRBJ2-3 | - | TRBV20-1 | TRBD2 | 13
CSVAGRRGTEAFF | TGCAGCGTTGCTGGGAGAAGGGGGACTGAAGCTTTCTTT | TRBJ1-1 | few | TRBV29-1 | - | 13
CTNGGTTEAFF | TGCACCAACGGGGGCACCACTGAAGCTTTCTTT | TRBJ1-1 | few | TRBV4-3 | - | 11
CASSLAPGVGSYEQYF | TGTGCCAGCAGCTTGGCCCCCGGGGTAGGATCCTACGAGCAGTACTTC | TRBJ2-7 | few | TRBV5-6 | - | 16
CASSLGAGVGCHFQETQYF | TGTGCCAGCAGCTTAGGGGCGGGTGTGGGCTGCCACTTCCAAGAGACCCAGTACTTC | TRBJ2-5 | - | TRBV11-2 | - | 19
CSGGYPGLWDEQFF | TGCAGCGGCGGCTATCCGGGCCTTTGGGATGAGCAGTTCTTC | TRBJ2-1 | - | TRBV29-1 | - | 14
CASSLNPGPDTQYF | TGTGCCAGCAGCTTAAATCCAGGGCCAGATACGCAGTATTTT | TRBJ2-3 | few | TRBV11-2 | - | 14
CASSLSFMRGTGNEQFF | TGTGCCAGCAGCTTATCGTTTATGAGGGGGACGGGCAATGAGCAGTTCTTC | TRBJ2-1 | few | TRBV7-2 | - | 17
CASTLWTGEAFF | TGTGCCAGTACCCTCTGGACAGGGGAAGCTTTCTTT | TRBJ1-1 | - | TRBV19 | TRBD1 | 12
CAISESTALAGVGEQFF | TGTGCCATCAGTGAGTCGACAGCACTAGCGGGAGTCGGTGAGCAGTTCTTC | TRBJ2-1 | few | TRBV10-3 | TRBD2 | 17
CCARDPPFLVWDGYTF | TGCTGTGCTAGAGACCCACCTTTTCTAGTCTGGGATGGCTACACCTTC | TRBJ1-2 | - | TRBV20-1 | - | 16
CASSLASATGAGYTF | TGTGCCAGCAGCTTAGCCTCCGCGACAGGGGCTGGCTACACCTTC | TRBJ1-2 | - | TRBV11-2 | TRBD1 | 15
CTSSPTPRRVASTEAFF | TGTACCAGCAGCCCAACCCCACGGAGGGTTGCTAGCACTGAAGCTTTCTTT | TRBJ1-1 | - | TRBV3-1 | - | 17
CASATFPLRGRAQYF | TGTGCCAGCGCGACGTTCCCCCTCCGCGGGCGGGCGCAGTATTTT | TRBJ2-3 | - | TRBV28 | - | 15
CASSPTVGNTQYF | TGTGCCAGCAGTCCGACGGTGGGGAATACGCAGTATTTT | TRBJ2-3 | many | TRBV6-1 | - | 13
CASSHRGTLSTDTQYF | TGTGCCAGCAGCCACAGGGGGACCCTTAGCACAGATACGCAGTATTTT | TRBJ2-3 | few | TRBV3-1 | TRBD1 | 16
CASSFSGPSYEQYF | TGTGCCAGCAGCTTTAGCGGGCCCTCCTACGAGCAGTACTTC | TRBJ2-7 | few | TRBV7-2 | TRBD2 | 14
CASSSVDAEAYGYTF | TGTGCCAGCAGCTCCGTCGATGCGGAGGCTTATGGCTACACCTTC | TRBJ1-2 | few | TRBV7-9 | - | 15
CASSPLGLAGVGEQFF | TGTGCCAGCAGTCCCCTTGGACTAGCGGGAGTAGGTGAGCAGTTCTTC | TRBJ2-1 | - | TRBV27 | TRBD2 | 16